Shown below are 9 T cell receptor beta chains from a single sample sequenced in a study of cytotoxic CD8 clonotypes in ibrutinib-treated CLL. Using immunoSEQ multiplex PCR, the repertoire was profiled, and TCRdb retains in-frame clones only, with some absent. The sample records over 70,000 clones, around 84% being singletons. Sequenced material: PBMCs, taken before ibrutinib treatment. The receptors come from a human donor with chronic lymphocytic leukemia.

This clone was found once. An end of the junction does not agree with germline; a read error may underlie this. The rearrangement links TRBV9 to TRBJ2-7, with 7 bases aligning to TRBD2. The germline CDR1 and CDR2 sequences are SGDLS and YYNGEE. The CDR3 sequence is 14 residues long. The CDR3 reads CSSSASSSGYEQYF. The CDR3, as DNA: TGTTCCAGCAGCGCCTCTTCTAGCGGCTACGAGCAGTACTTC.

The rearrangement joins TRBV13 to TRBJ2-3; the D gene is possibly TRBD2 (5 bases). The CDR3 is made up of 19 amino acids. V lost 5 bases to trimming and J lost 3 bases, with 27 bases between them. Looked up from germline, CDR1 is PRHDT and CDR2 is FYEKMQ (reference sequence). CDR3: CASSPPRLRAPTGTDTQYF. The CDR3 nucleotides are TGTGCCAGCAGCCCACCAAGACTCCGGGCCCCAACGGGGACAGATACGCAGTATTTT.

The chain combines TRBV6-6 with TRBJ2-7, with D tentatively TRBD2 (5 bases). With 5 bases removed from V and 6 bases from J, the gap between germline ends came to 17 bases. CDR1 and CDR2 (germline): MNHNY, SVGAGI (reference sequence). This CDR3 has 14 amino acids. The CDR3 region is CASSDVPLAGEQYF. The CDR3 DNA reads TGTGCCAGCAGTGACGTACCCCTTGCGGGCGAGCAGTACTTC.

The chain combines TRBV5-8 with TRBJ2-3; D unclear. The V gene's germline CDR1 is SGHTS and CDR2 YDEGEE. This CDR3 has 11 residues. With 1 base removed from V and 5 bases from J, the gap between germline ends came to 2 bases. The CDR3 DNA reads TGTGCCAGCAGCTTGATAGATACGCAGTATTTT. Protein: CASSLIDTQYF.

The rearrangement uses TRBV30 and TRBJ1-1, with D possibly TRBD1 on 5 matching bases. The V gene's germline CDR1 is GTSNPN and CDR2 SVGIG (reference sequence). Trimming cost V 3 bases and J 3 bases, with 17 bases left between them. The CDR3 extends over 15 amino acids. CDR3 sequence reads: CAWSRPRGDDTEAFF. The CDR3, as DNA: TGTGCCTGGAGCCGACCTCGGGGGGACGACACTGAAGCTTTCTTT.

This chain uses TRBV6-5 with TRBJ2-7; unclear D gene. The CDR3 loop spans 12 amino acids. V lost 6 bases, J lost 4 bases, and 10 bases lay in between. Germline V CDR1 and CDR2: MNHEY, SVGAGI. For the CDR3, the DNA is TGTGCCAGCAGGTCGTCTGTGTACGAGCAGTACTTC. It encodes CASRSSVYEQYF.

This sequence joins TRBV9 and TRBJ2-1; 11 bases align to TRBD2. Losses at the gene ends were 3 bases for V and 6 bases for J; bases not matched to a gene: 11. Germline CDR1 reads SGDLS; CDR2 reads YYNGEE. The CDR3 sequence is 17 residues long. CDR3 loop: CASSAESGTSGFNEQFF. The DNA for the CDR3 is TGTGCCAGCAGCGCGGAATCCGGGACTAGCGGATTCAATGAGCAGTTCTTC.

V usage is TRBV10-3 and J usage is TRBJ1-1; no clear D gene. The CDR3 has 13 residues. Trimming stripped 2 bases from V and 2 bases from J, with 6 bases between. The germline gives CDR1 ENHRY, CDR2 SYGVKD. The CDR3: CAISEHINTEAFF. CDR3 DNA: TGTGCCATCAGTGAGCACATCAACACTGAAGCTTTCTTT.

This clone was seen once. This rearrangement joins TRBV10-3 to TRBJ1-1; 9 bases are a match to TRBD1. This CDR3 contains 14 residues. After removal of 6 bases from V and 4 bases from J, the junction contained 6 bases not matched to a gene. Germline CDR1 is ENHRY and CDR2 is SYGVKD. CDR3 loop: CAIRTGGDSTEAFF. Written as DNA, the CDR3 is TGTGCCATCAGGACAGGGGGTGACAGCACTGAAGCTTTCTTT.